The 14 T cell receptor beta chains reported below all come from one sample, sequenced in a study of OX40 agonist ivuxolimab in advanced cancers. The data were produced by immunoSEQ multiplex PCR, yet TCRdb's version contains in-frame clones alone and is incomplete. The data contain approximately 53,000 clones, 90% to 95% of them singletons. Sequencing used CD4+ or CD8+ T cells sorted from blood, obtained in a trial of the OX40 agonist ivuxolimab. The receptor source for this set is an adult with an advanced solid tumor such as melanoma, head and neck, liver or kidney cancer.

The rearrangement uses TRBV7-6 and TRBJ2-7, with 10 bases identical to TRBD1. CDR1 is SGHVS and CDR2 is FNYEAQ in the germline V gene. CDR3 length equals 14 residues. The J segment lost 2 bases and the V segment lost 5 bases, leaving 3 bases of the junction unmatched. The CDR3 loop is CASSLGTGAYEQYF. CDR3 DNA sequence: TGTGCCAGCAGCCTAGGGACAGGGGCCTACGAGCAGTACTTC.

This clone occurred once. The CDR3 sequence: CASSQDRGPGELFF. The CDR3 nucleotides are TGTGCCAGCAGCCAAGACAGGGGGCCCGGGGAGCTGTTTTTT. The chain employs TRBV14 and TRBJ2-2, with 8 nucleotides matching TRBD1. The CDR3 has 14 residues. Trimming at V came to 0 bases and at J to 6 bases, leaving 0 bases not matched to a gene. Germline V gene sequence: CDR1 SGHDN, CDR2 FVKESK.

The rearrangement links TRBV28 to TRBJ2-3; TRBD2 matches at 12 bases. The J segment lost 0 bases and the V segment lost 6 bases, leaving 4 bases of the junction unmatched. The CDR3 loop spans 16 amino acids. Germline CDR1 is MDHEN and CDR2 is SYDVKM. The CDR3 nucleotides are TGTGCCAGCAGACCCGGGACTAGCGGGAGCACAGATACGCAGTATTTT. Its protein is CASRPGTSGSTDTQYF.

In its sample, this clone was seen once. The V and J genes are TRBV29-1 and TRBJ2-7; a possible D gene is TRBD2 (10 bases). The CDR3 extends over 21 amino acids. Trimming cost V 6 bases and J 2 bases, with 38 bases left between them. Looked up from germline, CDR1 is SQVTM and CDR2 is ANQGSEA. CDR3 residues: CSVRAGTGRLRAGGHPYEQYF. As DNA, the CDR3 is TGCAGCGTCCGAGCGGGGACAGGGCGATTGCGAGCGGGAGGGCACCCCTACGAGCAGTACTTC.

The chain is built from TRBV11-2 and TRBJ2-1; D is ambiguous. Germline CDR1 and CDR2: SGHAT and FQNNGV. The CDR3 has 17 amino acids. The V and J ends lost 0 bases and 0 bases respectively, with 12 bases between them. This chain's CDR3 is CASSLESGWSSYNEQFF. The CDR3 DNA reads TGTGCCAGCAGCTTAGAATCTGGGTGGAGCTCCTACAATGAGCAGTTCTTC.

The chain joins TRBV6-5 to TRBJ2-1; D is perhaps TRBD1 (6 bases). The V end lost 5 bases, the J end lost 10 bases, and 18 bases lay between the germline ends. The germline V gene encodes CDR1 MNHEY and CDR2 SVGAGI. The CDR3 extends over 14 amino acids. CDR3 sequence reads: CASSTDSELWEQFF. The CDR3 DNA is TGTGCCAGCAGTACGGACAGTGAACTTTGGGAGCAGTTCTTC.

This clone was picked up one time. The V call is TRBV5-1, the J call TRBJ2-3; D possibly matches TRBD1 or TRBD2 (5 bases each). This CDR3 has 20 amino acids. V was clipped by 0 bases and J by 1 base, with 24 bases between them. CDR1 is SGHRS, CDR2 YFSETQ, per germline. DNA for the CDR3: TGCGCCAGCAGCTTGGGCTCCCTGTTGTCCGGGACCCCTGGCACAGATACGCAGTATTTT. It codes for CASSLGSLLSGTPGTDTQYF.

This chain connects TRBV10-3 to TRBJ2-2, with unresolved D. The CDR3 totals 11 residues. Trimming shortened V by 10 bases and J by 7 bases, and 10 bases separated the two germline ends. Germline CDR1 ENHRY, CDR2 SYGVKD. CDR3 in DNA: TGTGCCACCAGATCGGGCGGGGAGCTGTTTTTT. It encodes CATRSGGELFF.

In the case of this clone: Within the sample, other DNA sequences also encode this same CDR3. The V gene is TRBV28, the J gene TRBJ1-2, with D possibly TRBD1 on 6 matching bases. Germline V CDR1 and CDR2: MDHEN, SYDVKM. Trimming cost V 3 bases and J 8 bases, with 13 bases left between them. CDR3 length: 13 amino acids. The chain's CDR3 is CASSFRGRGGYTF. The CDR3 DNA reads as TGTGCCAGCAGTTTCCGGGGGCGGGGGGGCTACACCTTC.

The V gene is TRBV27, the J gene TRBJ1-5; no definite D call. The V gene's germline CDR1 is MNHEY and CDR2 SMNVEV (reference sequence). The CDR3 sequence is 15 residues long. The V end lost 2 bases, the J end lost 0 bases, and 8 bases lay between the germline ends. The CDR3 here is CASSLLGNSNQPQHF. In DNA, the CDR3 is TGTGCCAGCAGTTTACTCGGGAATAGCAATCAGCCCCAGCATTTT.

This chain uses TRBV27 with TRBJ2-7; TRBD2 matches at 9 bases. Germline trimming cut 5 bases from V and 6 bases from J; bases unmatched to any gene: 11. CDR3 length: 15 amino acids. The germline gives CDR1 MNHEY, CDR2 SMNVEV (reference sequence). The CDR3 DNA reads TGTGCCAGCAGTCCCCTCGTGGCGGGAGGGAGCGAGCAGTACTTC. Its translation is CASSPLVAGGSEQYF.

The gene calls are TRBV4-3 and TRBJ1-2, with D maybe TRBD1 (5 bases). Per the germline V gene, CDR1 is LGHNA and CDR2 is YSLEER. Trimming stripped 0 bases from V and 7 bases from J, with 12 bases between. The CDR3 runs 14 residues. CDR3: CASSQDKGRGGYTF. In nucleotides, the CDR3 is TGCGCCAGCAGCCAAGATAAGGGGCGAGGTGGCTACACCTTC.

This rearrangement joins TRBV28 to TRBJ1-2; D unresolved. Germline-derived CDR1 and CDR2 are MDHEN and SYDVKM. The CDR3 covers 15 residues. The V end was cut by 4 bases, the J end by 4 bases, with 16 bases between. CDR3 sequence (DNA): TGTGCCAGCAGTTCTAGCGAAGCGGCTCTCTATGGCTACACCTTC. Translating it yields CASSSSEAALYGYTF.

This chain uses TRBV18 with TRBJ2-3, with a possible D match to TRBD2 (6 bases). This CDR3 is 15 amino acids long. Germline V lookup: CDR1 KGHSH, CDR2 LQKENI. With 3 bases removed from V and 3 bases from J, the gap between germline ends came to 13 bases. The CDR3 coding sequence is TGTGCCAGCTCACCGGGTGAACGGGGGACAGATACGCAGTATTTT. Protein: CASSPGERGTDTQYF.